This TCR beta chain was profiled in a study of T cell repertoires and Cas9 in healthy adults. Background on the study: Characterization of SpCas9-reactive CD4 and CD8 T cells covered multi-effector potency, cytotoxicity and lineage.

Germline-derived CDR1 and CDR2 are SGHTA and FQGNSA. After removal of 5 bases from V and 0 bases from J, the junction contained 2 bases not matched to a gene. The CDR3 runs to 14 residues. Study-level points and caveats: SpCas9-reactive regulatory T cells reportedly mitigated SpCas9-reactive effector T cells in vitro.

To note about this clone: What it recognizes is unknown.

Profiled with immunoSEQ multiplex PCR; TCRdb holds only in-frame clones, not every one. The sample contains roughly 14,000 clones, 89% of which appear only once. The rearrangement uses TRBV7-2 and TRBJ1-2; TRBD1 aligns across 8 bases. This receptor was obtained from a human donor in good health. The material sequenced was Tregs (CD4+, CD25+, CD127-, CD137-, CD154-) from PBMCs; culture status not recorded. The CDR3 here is CASSQQGANYGYTF. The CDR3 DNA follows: TGTGCCAGCAGCCAACAGGGGGCTAACTATGGCTACACCTTC.